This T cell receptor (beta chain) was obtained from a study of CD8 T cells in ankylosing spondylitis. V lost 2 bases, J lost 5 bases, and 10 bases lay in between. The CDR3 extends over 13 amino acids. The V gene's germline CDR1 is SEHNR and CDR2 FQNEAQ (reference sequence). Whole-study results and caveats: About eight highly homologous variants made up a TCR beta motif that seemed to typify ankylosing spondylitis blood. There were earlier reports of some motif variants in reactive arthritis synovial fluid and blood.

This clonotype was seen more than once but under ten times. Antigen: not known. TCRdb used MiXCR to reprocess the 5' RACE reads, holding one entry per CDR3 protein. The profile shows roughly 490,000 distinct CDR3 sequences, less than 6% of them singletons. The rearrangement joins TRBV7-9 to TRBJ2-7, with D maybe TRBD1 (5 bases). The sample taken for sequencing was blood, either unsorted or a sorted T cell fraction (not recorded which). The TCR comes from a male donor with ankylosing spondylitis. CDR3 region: CASSLQGANEQYF. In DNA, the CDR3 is TGTGCCAGCAGCTTACAGGGTGCCAACGAGCAGTACTTC.